The clone carrying this T cell receptor beta chain has a handful of counts. What it binds is unknown. These data are taken from a study of siplizumab effects on memory and regulatory T cells. Study-level points and caveats: Greater diversity than memory cells seemed evident in naive T cells, which also appeared to be major alloresponse contributors.

Clones were read by immunoSEQ multiplex PCR, and TCRdb kept only the in-frame ones, dropping some. In the table there are more than 800 clones, roughly 69% of which are singletons. The mixed lymphocyte reaction cells were grown together in coculture at 37°C for 5 to 6 days. Germline V gene data show CDR1 as SGDLS and CDR2 as YYNGEE. Trimming pared 3 bases from V and 5 bases from J, leaving 15 bases between. CDR3 length: 14 residues. The genes are TRBV9 and TRBJ2-7; maybe TRBD1 (5 bases). The sample consisted of CFSE-low (dividing) CD8+ T cells sorted from an allogeneic mixed lymphocyte reaction. The receptor was isolated from a human donor in good health; the cells came from an allogeneic mixed lymphocyte reaction. CDR3 DNA: TGTGCCAGCAGCGGCGGTAAGGGCAGGGACGAGCAGTACTTC. It codes for CASSGGKGRDEQYF.